A single sample gave rise to the 27 T cell receptor beta chains below, sequenced in a study of T cell responses to AZD1222 COVID-19 vaccine. Profiling relied on immunoSEQ multiplex PCR, and the TCRdb table lists in-frame clones only, not all of them. The repertoire holds roughly 150,000 clones, with around 88% as singletons. The sample in question was peripheral blood, obtained on day 0 of AZD1222 vaccination. Receptor source: an adult in good health.

In this sample, this clone turned up once. This chain links TRBV20-1 with TRBJ2-7; 13 bases align to TRBD2. The CDR3 runs 14 residues. Germline CDR1 reads DFQATT; CDR2 reads SNEGSKA (reference sequence). V shed 3 bases, J shed 7 bases, and the junction held 6 bases outside the gene matches. The CDR3 DNA reads as TGCAGTGCTAGTCCGGGACTAGCGGGACGTGAGCAGTACTTC. Encoded protein: CSASPGLAGREQYF.

This chain uses TRBV9 with TRBJ2-7; no definite D call. V was clipped by 0 bases and J by 6 bases, with 10 bases between them. From germline, CDR1 is SGDLS and CDR2 YYNGEE. CDR3 size: 13 residues. The CDR3 protein is CASSVALDSEQYF. CDR3 in DNA: TGTGCCAGCAGCGTAGCCCTGGATTCCGAGCAGTACTTC. Full variable domain (rest looked up from reference TRBV9 and TRBJ2-7): DSGVTQTPKHLITATGQRVTLRCSPRSGDLSVYWYQQSLDQGLQFLIQYYNGEERAKGNILERFSAQQFPDLHSELNLSSLELGDSALYFCASSVALDSEQYFGPGTRLTVT.

The chain links TRBV2 to TRBJ2-7; D is undetermined. Trimming took 2 bases from V and 6 from J, leaving 11 bases between them. The CDR3 length is 13 residues. Germline CDR1 is SNHLY and CDR2 is FYNNEI. As DNA, the CDR3 is TGTGCCAGCAGTGAATCGGGTCAGAGCGAGCAGTACTTC. It yields the protein CASSESGQSEQYF.

The chain is built from TRBV28 and TRBJ2-1; D might be TRBD1 or TRBD2, each matching 6 bases. V was shortened by 2 bases and J by 0 bases, with 20 bases between the two germline ends. The CDR3 has 19 amino acids. Per germline, CDR1 MDHEN and CDR2 SYDVKM. The CDR3 loop reads CASSLDPPTGGGSYNEQFF. The CDR3 nucleotides are TGTGCCAGCAGTTTAGATCCCCCGACCGGGGGCGGCTCCTACAATGAGCAGTTCTTC.

Comment on this clone: An end of the junction differs from the germline gene, which may be a read error. The chain carries TRBV12-3 or TRBV12-4 and TRBJ2-3; D remains unclear. There are 12 residues in the CDR3. This CDR3 is CASRLGTDTQYF. The CDR3 DNA is TGTGCCAGCCGTTTGGGCACAGATACGCAGTATTTT.

The V call is TRBV7-8, the J call TRBJ1-4, with 9 bases matching TRBD1. Germline values: CDR1 SGHVS, CDR2 FQNEAQ. V lost 5 bases, J lost 4 bases, and 5 bases stayed unmatched. The CDR3 is 15 residues long. Here the CDR3 reads CASSPWTGVNEKLFF. DNA for the CDR3: TGTGCCAGCAGCCCATGGACAGGGGTTAATGAAAAACTGTTTTTT.

This sequence joins TRBV7-2 and TRBJ2-2; D uncertain. This CDR3 contains 14 residues. Trimming left V 5 bases short and J 7 bases short, with 14 bases between. CDR1 SGHTA and CDR2 FQGNSA come from the germline V gene. The CDR3 spells CASSRMVRGGELFF. The CDR3 DNA follows: TGTGCCAGCAGCCGGATGGTCCGCGGCGGGGAGCTGTTTTTT.

The V and J genes are TRBV7-2 and TRBJ2-2, with no clear D. The CDR3 runs 13 residues. V lost 3 bases to trimming and J lost 6 bases, with 8 bases between them. Per germline, CDR1 SGHTA and CDR2 FQGNSA. The CDR3 DNA reads TGTGCCAGCAGCTTTGCACTTCCCGGGGAGCTGTTTTTT. This encodes CASSFALPGELFF.

This chain joins TRBV7-8 and TRBJ2-5; 8 bases line up with TRBD1. The CDR3 loop spans 13 amino acids. The germline gives CDR1 SGHVS, CDR2 FQNEAQ. V dropped 5 bases and J dropped 6; count of bases not matched to a gene: 5. The CDR3 protein is CASSRQGWKTQYF. DNA for the CDR3: TGTGCCAGCAGCCGACAGGGGTGGAAGACCCAGTACTTC.

Worth noting for this clone: The same CDR3 also results from other DNA sequences found in this sample. The CDR3 region is CATSDLDSNQPQHF. For the CDR3, the DNA is TGTGCCACCAGTGACCTAGATAGCAATCAGCCCCAGCATTTT. The gene calls are TRBV24-1 and TRBJ1-5; D is ambiguous. CDR3 size: 14 residues. V shed 4 bases and J shed 0 bases, with 6 bases lying between them. The germline V gene encodes CDR1 KGHDR and CDR2 SFDVKD.

The V and J genes are TRBV2 and TRBJ2-5, with D maybe TRBD2 (6 bases). Germline CDR1 and CDR2: SNHLY and FYNNEI. This CDR3 region has 14 residues. V gave up 4 bases and J gave up 6 bases, with 15 bases separating them. In DNA, the CDR3 is TGTGCCAGCAGTGGGGACGGGGGTGAACAGACCCAGTACTTC. Protein product: CASSGDGGEQTQYF.

The CDR3 nucleotides read TGTGCCAGCAGTACAATTACAGGGGGCGGTGGAAACACCATATATTTT. Protein product: CASSTITGGGGNTIYF. The chain recombines TRBV9 with TRBJ1-3; 9 nucleotides agree with TRBD1. CDR1 SGDLS and CDR2 YYNGEE come from the germline V gene. V gave up 5 bases and J gave up 3 bases; unmatched junction bases: 9. The CDR3 has 16 residues.

Of note for this clone: Other nucleotide sequences in the sample specify the same CDR3. The J gene is TRBJ1-2, the V gene TRBV29-1; TRBD1 matches 8 bases. The CDR3 extends over 13 amino acids. The V segment lost 4 bases and the J segment 2 bases; nucleotides outside the gene matches: 3. Per the germline V gene, CDR1 is SQVTM and CDR2 is ANQGSEA. The CDR3 region has the DNA TGCAGCGTTGTGGGGACAGGAAACTATGGCTACACCTTC. Translation: CSVVGTGNYGYTF.

The chain is built from TRBV6-6 and TRBJ1-1; 7 nucleotides match TRBD1. This CDR3 is 15 amino acids long. CDR1 MNHNY and CDR2 SVGAGI come from the germline V gene (reference sequence). V shed 5 bases and J 2 bases; nucleotides not matched to a gene: 8. CDR3: CASSRPDRTNTEAFF. DNA of the CDR3: TGTGCCAGCAGTCGCCCGGACAGGACTAACACTGAAGCTTTCTTT.

CDR3 residues: CASSYPTGIQETQYF. In DNA form, the CDR3 reads TGTGCCAGCAGTTACCCTACAGGGATCCAAGAGACCCAGTACTTC. The rearrangement uses TRBV6-6 and TRBJ2-5; a weak D match, TRBD1 (6 bases). The CDR3 totals 15 residues. Germline CDR1 MNHNY, CDR2 SVGAGI (reference sequence). V gave up 2 bases and J gave up 1 base, with 11 bases separating them.

This clone was observed a handful of times. The chain couples TRBV7-9 to TRBJ1-1, with D possibly being TRBD1 (6 bases). V gave up 5 bases and J gave up 2 bases, with 18 bases separating them. This CDR3 region has 16 residues. Per the germline V gene, CDR1 is SEHNR and CDR2 is FQNEAQ (reference sequence). The CDR3 DNA is TGTGCCAGCAGCGCCGACAGGTGGGGACCTAACACTGAAGCTTTCTTT. This sequence encodes CASSADRWGPNTEAFF.

The CDR3 sequence: CATSRDRSGSLSYTF. CDR3 sequence (DNA): TGTGCCACCAGCAGAGATCGGTCAGGGAGTTTGAGCTACACCTTC. V usage is TRBV15 and J usage is TRBJ1-2, with D possibly matching TRBD1 (5 bases). Germline V gene sequence: CDR1 LNHNV, CDR2 YYDKDF (reference sequence). The CDR3 has 15 residues. The V and J ends lost 0 bases and 9 bases respectively, with 17 bases between them. Based on the CDR3 plus reference TRBV15 and TRBJ1-2, the full variable domain is DAMVIQNPRYQVTQFGKPVTLSCSQTLNHNVMYWYQQKSSQAPKLLFHYYDKDFNNEADTPDNFQSRRPNTSFCFLDIRSPGLGDTAMYLCATSRDRSGSLSYTFGSGTRLTVV.

This chain joins TRBV5-4 and TRBJ1-2, with D maybe TRBD1 (5 bases). V lost 2 bases and J 4 bases, leaving 15 bases between the germline ends. Looked up from germline, CDR1 is SGHNT and CDR2 is YYREEE (reference sequence). The CDR3 contains 15 residues. Here the CDR3 reads CASSLPPGPSYGYTF. The CDR3 DNA reads as TGTGCCAGCAGCTTACCACCGGGACCGAGCTATGGCTACACCTTC. Full variable domain (remainder filled in from reference TRBV5-4 and TRBJ1-2): ETGVTQSPTHLIKTRGQQVTLRCSSQSGHNTVSWYQQALGQGPQFIFQYYREEENGRGNFPPRFSGLQFPNYSSELNVNALELDDSALYLCASSLPPGPSYGYTFGSGTRLTVV.

V and J are TRBV5-4 and TRBJ2-7; 11 bases agree with TRBD1. This CDR3 contains 16 residues. Trimming took 2 bases from V and 2 from J; bases not matched to a gene: 6. Per the germline V gene, CDR1 is SGHNT and CDR2 is YYREEE (reference sequence). CDR3 amino acids: CASSLPGQGVTYEQYF. In nucleotides, the CDR3 is TGTGCCAGCAGCTTACCGGGACAGGGGGTTACCTACGAGCAGTACTTC. Combining the CDR3 with reference TRBV5-4 and TRBJ2-7 gives the whole variable domain ETGVTQSPTHLIKTRGQQVTLRCSSQSGHNTVSWYQQALGQGPQFIFQYYREEENGRGNFPPRFSGLQFPNYSSELNVNALELDDSALYLCASSLPGQGVTYEQYFGPGTRLTVT.

V gene TRBV2 combines with J gene TRBJ1-2, with TRBD1 matching 7 bases. Germline CDR1 reads SNHLY; CDR2 reads FYNNEI. The CDR3 has 15 residues. V gave up 0 bases and J gave up 5 bases; unmatched junction bases: 6. The CDR3 nucleotides read TGTGCCAGCAGTGAAGCTTGGACAGGCGAGTATGGCTACACCTTC. The encoded protein is CASSEAWTGEYGYTF.

As to this clone: One end of the junction fails to match germline, which may point to a read error. V usage is TRBV6-2 or TRBV6-3 and J usage is TRBJ2-2; 10 bases line up with TRBD2. CDR1 and CDR2 (germline): MNHEY, SVGEGT. The CDR3 loop spans 16 amino acids. For the CDR3, the DNA is TGTGCCAGCAGCTACTCTAGCGGGAGAATCGCCGGGGAGCTGTTTTTT. The encoded protein is CASSYSSGRIAGELFF.

The rearrangement uses TRBV20-1 and TRBJ2-1, with TRBD2 identical over 11 bases. CDR3 size: 16 residues. Trimming took 3 bases from V and 9 from J; bases not matched to a gene: 13. The germline V gene encodes CDR1 DFQATT and CDR2 SNEGSKA (reference sequence). CDR3 sequence reads: CSASGRLAGIPAEQFF. As DNA, the CDR3 is TGCAGTGCTAGTGGGAGACTAGCGGGAATTCCGGCTGAGCAGTTCTTC.

The J gene is TRBJ1-1, the V gene TRBV7-2; the D is unclear. Germline assignment: CDR1 SGHTA and CDR2 FQGNSA. This CDR3 is 13 amino acids long. Trimming removed 1 base at V and 5 bases at J, with 8 bases between. The DNA of the CDR3 is TGTGCCAGCAGCTTAGGTCGGGCAACTGAAGCTTTCTTT. Its protein product is CASSLGRATEAFF.

The CDR3 DNA sequence: TGTGCCAGTAGCGTCGACAGGGGAGGGACTGAAGCTTTCTTT. It specifies CASSVDRGGTEAFF. The rearrangement links TRBV19 to TRBJ1-1; 8 bases are a match to TRBD1. The CDR3 is made up of 14 amino acids. The V and J ends lost 6 bases and 5 bases, in that order; junction bases with no gene match: 8. Germline values: CDR1 LNHDA, CDR2 SQIVND (reference sequence). The entire variable domain, with the rest obtained from reference TRBV19 and TRBJ1-1, is as follows: DGGITQSPKYLFRKEGQNVTLSCEQNLNHDAMYWYRQDPGQGLRLIYYSQIVNDFQKGDIAEGYSVSREKKESFPLTVTSAQKNPTAFYLCASSVDRGGTEAFFGQGTRLTVV.

The chain uses TRBV3-1 (or the pseudogene TRBV3-2) and TRBJ2-2; D is perhaps TRBD2 (6 bases). CDR1 and CDR2 (germline): LGHDT, YNNKEL (reference sequence). V shed 8 bases and J shed 0 bases, with 19 bases lying between them. This CDR3 region has 17 residues. The CDR3 nucleotides are TGTGCCAGCGGCAGGTTTGGGCGGGGCGCGAACACCGGGGAGCTGTTTTTT. It encodes CASGRFGRGANTGELFF.

This chain uses TRBV14 with TRBJ1-2; TRBD1 is a possible D gene (6 bases). V was pared by 3 bases and J by 4 bases, with 15 bases between. Germline values: CDR1 SGHDN, CDR2 FVKESK. The CDR3 runs to 15 residues. This chain's CDR3 is CASSQGSGARYGYTF. The CDR3 DNA sequence: TGTGCCAGCAGCCAGGGTTCGGGGGCTCGCTATGGCTACACCTTC. The full variable domain, with the rest looked up from reference TRBV14 and TRBJ1-2, is EAGVTQFPSHSVIEKGQTVTLRCDPISGHDNLYWYRRVMGKEIKFLLHFVKESKQDESGMPNNRFLAERTGGTYSTLKVQPAELEDSGVYFCASSQGSGARYGYTFGSGTRLTVV.

V and J are TRBV25-1 and TRBJ1-1, with a weak D call TRBD1 (6 bases). Per the germline V gene, CDR1 is MGHDK and CDR2 is SYGVNS. The length of the CDR3 is 12 residues. Here the CDR3 reads CAATDRNTEAFF. The CDR3 nucleotides are TGTGCGGCGACGGACAGGAACACTGAAGCTTTCTTT. The full variable domain, with the rest looked up from reference TRBV25-1 and TRBJ1-1, is EADIYQTPRYLVIGTGKKITLECSQTMGHDKMYWYQQDPGMELHLIHYSYGVNSTEKGDLSSESTVSRIRTEHFPLTLESARPSHTSQYLCAATDRNTEAFFGQGTRLTVV.